Below, one T cell receptor (beta chain) is given with its context. The J segment lost 4 bases and the V segment lost 4 bases, leaving 4 bases of the junction unmatched. The CDR3 runs 14 residues. Germline CDR1 and CDR2: MDHEN and SYDVKM. The study ran its PCR with 60 Vbeta and 13 Jbeta primers. Using immunoSEQ multiplex PCR, the repertoire was profiled, and TCRdb retains in-frame clones only, with some absent. The sample lists around 97,000 clones, approximately 79% occurring once. This sample was taken from a study of cytomegalovirus exposure and HLA in healthy donors. The sequence was collected from a man aged 45-60 years in good health and CMV-seropositive. Sequences were obtained from PBMCs. The chain recombines TRBV28 with TRBJ1-5; 7 bases map to TRBD1. The CDR3: CASSSGQINQPQHF. As DNA, the CDR3 is TGTGCCAGCAGTTCGGGACAGATAAATCAGCCCCAGCATTTT.